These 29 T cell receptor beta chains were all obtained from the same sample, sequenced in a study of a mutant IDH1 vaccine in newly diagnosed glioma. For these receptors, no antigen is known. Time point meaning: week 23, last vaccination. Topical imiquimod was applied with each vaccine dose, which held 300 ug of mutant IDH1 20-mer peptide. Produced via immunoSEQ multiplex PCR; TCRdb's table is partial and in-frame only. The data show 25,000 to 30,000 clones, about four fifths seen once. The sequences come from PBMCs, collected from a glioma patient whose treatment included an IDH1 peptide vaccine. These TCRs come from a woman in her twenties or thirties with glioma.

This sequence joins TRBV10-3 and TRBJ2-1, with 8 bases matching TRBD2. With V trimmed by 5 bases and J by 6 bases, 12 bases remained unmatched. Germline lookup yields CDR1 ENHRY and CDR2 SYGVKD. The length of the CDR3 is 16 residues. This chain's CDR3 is CAISKDARGVLNEQFF. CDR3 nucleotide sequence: TGTGCCATCAGTAAGGATGCGCGGGGGGTCCTCAATGAGCAGTTCTTC.

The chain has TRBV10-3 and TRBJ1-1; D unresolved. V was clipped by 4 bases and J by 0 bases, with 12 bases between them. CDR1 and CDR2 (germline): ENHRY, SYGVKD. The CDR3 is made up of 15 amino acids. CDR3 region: CAISAREGMNTEAFF. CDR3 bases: TGTGCCATCAGTGCGCGGGAGGGAATGAACACTGAAGCTTTCTTT.

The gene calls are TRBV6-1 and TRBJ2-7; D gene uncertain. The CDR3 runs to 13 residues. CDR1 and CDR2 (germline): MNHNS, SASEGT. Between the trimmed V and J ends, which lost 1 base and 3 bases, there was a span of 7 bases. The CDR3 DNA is TGTGCCAGCAGTGAAGGGGCAGTCTACGAGCAGTACTTC. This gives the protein CASSEGAVYEQYF.

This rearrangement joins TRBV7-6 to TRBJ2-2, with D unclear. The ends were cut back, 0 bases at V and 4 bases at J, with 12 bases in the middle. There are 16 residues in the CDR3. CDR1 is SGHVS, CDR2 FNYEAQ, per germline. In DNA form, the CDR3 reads TGTGCCAGCAGCTTAGCGAGGCAGGCTTTCACCGGGGAGCTGTTTTTT. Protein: CASSLARQAFTGELFF.

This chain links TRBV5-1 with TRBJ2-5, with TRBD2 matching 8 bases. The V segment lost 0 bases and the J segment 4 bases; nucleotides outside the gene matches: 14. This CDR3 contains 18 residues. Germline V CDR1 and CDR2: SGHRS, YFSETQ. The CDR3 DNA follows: TGCGCCAGCAGCTTGGCCGCTGTAGCGGGGTATTTACGAGAGACCCAGTACTTC. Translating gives CASSLAAVAGYLRETQYF.

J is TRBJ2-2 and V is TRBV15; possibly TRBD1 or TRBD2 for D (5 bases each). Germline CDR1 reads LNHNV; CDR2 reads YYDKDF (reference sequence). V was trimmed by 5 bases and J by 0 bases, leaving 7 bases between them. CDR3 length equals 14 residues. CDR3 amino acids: CATSWDPNTGELFF. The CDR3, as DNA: TGTGCCACCAGCTGGGACCCGAACACCGGGGAGCTGTTTTTT.

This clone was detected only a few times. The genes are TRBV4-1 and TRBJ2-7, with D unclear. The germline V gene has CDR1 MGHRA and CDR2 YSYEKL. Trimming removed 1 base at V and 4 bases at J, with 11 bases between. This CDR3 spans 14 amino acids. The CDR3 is CASSQGVKTYEQYF. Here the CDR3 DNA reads TGCGCCAGCAGCCAAGGAGTGAAGACGTACGAGCAGTACTTC.

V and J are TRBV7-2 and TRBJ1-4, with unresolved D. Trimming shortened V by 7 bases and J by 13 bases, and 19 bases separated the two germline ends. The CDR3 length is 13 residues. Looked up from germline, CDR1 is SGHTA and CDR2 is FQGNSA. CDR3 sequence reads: CASTSDVSWGLFF. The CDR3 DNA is TGTGCCAGCACCTCGGACGTATCCTGGGGACTGTTTTTT.

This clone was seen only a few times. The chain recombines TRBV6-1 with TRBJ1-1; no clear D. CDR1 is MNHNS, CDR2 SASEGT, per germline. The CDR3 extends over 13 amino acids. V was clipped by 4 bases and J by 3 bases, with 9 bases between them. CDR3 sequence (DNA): TGTGCCAGCAGTGTAGTTCCGGACACTGAAGCTTTCTTT. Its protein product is CASSVVPDTEAFF.

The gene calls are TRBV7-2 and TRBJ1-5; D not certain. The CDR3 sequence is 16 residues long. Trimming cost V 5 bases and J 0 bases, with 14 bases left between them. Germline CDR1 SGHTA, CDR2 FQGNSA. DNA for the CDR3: TGTGCCAGCAGCCTAGAGGGCAGTTATAGCAATCAGCCCCAGCATTTT. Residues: CASSLEGSYSNQPQHF.

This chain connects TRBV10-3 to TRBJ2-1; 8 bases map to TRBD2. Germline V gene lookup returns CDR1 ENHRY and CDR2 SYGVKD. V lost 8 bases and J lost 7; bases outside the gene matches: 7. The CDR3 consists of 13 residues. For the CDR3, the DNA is TGTGCCATCGAGGTAGCGGGGACAAATGAGCAGTTCTTC. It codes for CAIEVAGTNEQFF.

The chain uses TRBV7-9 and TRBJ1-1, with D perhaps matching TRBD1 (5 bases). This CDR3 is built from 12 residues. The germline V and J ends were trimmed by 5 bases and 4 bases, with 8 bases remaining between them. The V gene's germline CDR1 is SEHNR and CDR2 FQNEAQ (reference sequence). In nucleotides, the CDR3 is TGTGCCAGCAGCCCAAGGGGCACTGAAGCTTTCTTT. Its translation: CASSPRGTEAFF.

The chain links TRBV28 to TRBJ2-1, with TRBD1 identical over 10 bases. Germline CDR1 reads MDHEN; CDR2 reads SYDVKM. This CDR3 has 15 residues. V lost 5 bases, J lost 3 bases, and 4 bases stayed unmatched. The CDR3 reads CASSPTGGVYNEQFF. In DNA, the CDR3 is TGTGCCAGCAGTCCGACAGGGGGCGTCTACAATGAGCAGTTCTTC.

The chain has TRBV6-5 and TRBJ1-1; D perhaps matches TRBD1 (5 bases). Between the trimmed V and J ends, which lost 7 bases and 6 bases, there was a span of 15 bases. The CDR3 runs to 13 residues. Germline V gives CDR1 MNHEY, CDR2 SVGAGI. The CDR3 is CASMRGGLAEAFF. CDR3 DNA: TGTGCCAGCATGAGGGGCGGTCTGGCTGAAGCTTTCTTT.

CDR3 region: CASSFWGTEAFF. For the CDR3, the DNA is TGTGCCAGCAGTTTTTGGGGCACTGAAGCTTTCTTT. V and J are TRBV27 and TRBJ1-1; D ambiguous. The CDR3 contains 12 residues. Germline-derived CDR1 and CDR2 are MNHEY and SMNVEV (reference sequence). The V gene lost 3 bases and the J gene lost 4 bases, with 6 bases spanning the gap.

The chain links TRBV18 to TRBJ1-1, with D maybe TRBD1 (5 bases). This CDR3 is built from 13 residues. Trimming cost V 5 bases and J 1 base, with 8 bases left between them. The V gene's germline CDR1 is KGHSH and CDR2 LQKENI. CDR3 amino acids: CASSGGSNTEAFF. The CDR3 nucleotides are TGTGCCAGCTCAGGGGGGTCGAACACTGAAGCTTTCTTT.

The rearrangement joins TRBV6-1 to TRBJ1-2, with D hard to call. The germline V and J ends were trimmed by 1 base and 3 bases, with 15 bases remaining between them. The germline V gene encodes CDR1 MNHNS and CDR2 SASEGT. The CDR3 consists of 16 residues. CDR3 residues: CASSEGARGSYYGYTF. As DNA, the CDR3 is TGTGCCAGCAGTGAAGGGGCCCGTGGATCCTACTATGGCTACACCTTC.

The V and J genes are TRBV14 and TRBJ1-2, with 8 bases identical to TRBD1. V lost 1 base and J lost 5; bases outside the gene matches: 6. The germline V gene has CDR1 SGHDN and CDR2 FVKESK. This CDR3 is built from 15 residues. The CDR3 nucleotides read TGTGCCAGCAGCCAAGTGGCGGGACAGGATTATGGCTACACCTTC. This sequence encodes CASSQVAGQDYGYTF.

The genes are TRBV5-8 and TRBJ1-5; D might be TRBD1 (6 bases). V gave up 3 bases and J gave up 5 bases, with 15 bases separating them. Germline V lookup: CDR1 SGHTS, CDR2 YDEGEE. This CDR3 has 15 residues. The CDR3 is CASSSPDRIDQPQHF. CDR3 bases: TGTGCCAGCAGCTCCCCGGACAGAATCGATCAGCCCCAGCATTTT.

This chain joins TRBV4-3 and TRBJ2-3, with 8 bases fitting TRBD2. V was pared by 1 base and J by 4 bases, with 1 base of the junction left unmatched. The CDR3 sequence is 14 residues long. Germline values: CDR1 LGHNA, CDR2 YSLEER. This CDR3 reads CASSQGTSPDTQYF. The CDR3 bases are TGCGCCAGCAGCCAAGGGACTAGCCCAGATACGCAGTATTTT.

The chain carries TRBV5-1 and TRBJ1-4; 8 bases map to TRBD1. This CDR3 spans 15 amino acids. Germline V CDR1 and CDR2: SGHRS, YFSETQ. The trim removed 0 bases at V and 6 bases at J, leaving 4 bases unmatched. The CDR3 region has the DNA TGCGCCAGCAGCTTGGACCGGGACAGGTATGAAAAACTGTTTTTT. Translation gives CASSLDRDRYEKLFF.

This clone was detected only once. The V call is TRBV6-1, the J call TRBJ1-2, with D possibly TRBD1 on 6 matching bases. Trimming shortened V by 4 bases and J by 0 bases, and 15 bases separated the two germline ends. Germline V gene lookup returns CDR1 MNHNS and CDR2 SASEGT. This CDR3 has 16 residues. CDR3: CASSGRTVQPNYGYTF. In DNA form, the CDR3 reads TGTGCCAGCAGTGGAAGGACAGTGCAGCCTAACTATGGCTACACCTTC.

CDR3 protein: CASSFSGEAFF. The DNA for the CDR3 is TGTGCCAGCAGCTTCTCAGGTGAAGCTTTCTTT. V gene TRBV5-6 combines with J gene TRBJ1-1; the D is unclear. The CDR3 covers 11 residues. Per the germline V gene, CDR1 is SGHDT and CDR2 is YYEEEE. V lost 2 bases, J lost 7 bases, and 6 bases lay in between.

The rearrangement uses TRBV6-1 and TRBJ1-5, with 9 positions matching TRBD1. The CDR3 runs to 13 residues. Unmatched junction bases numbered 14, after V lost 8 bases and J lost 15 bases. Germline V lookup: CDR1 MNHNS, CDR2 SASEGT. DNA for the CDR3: TGTGCCAGCGGTGCCAAGGGACAGGGTCCGTCGCATTTT. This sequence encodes CASGAKGQGPSHF.

CDR3 protein: CASKGATGGNQPQHF. The CDR3 coding sequence is TGTGCCAGTAAAGGGGCGACAGGGGGCAATCAGCCCCAGCATTTT. This chain uses TRBV19 with TRBJ1-5; 8 positions agree with TRBD1. The CDR3 is 15 residues long. Looked up from germline, CDR1 is LNHDA and CDR2 is SQIVND (reference sequence). V trimming: 7 bases; J trimming: 2 bases; junction bases outside the gene matches: 7.

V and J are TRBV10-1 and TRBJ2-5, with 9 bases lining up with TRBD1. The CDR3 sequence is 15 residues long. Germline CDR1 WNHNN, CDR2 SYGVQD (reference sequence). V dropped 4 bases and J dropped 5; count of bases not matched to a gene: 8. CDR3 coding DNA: TGCGCCAGCAGTGTCTTGACAGGGGGGGACGAGACCCAGTACTTC. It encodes CASSVLTGGDETQYF.

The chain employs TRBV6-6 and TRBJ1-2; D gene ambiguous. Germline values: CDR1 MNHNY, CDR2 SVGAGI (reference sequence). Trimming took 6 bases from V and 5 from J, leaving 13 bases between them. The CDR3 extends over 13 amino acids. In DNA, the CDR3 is TGTGCCAGCAGACAACCGGACGGATATGGCTACACCTTC. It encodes CASRQPDGYGYTF.

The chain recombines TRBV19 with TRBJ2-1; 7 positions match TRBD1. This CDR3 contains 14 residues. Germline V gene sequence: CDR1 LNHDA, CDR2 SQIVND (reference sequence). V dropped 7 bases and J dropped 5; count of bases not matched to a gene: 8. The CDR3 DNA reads TGTGCCAGTAACCCGACAGGGACAAACAATGAGCAGTTCTTC. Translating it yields CASNPTGTNNEQFF. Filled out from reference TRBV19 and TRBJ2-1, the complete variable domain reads DGGITQSPKYLFRKEGQNVTLSCEQNLNHDAMYWYRQDPGQGLRLIYYSQIVNDFQKGDIAEGYSVSREKKESFPLTVTSAQKNPTAFYLCASNPTGTNNEQFFGPGTRLTVL.

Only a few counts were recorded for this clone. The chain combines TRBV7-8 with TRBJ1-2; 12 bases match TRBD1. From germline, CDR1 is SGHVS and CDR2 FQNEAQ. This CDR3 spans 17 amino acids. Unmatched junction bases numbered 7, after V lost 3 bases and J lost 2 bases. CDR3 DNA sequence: TGTGCCAGCAGCTTGGGACAGGGGGCCAATATAAACTATGGCTACACCTTC. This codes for CASSLGQGANINYGYTF.